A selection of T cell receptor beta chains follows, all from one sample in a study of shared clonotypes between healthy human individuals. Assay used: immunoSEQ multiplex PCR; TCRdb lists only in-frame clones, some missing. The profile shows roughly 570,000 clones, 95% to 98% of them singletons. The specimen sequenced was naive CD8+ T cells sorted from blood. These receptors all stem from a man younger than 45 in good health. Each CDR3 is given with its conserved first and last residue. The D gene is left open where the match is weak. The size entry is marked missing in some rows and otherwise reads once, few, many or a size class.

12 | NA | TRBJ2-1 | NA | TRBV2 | TGTGCCAGCAACGTCCTGGGTGGTGAGCAGTTCTTC | CASNVLGGEQFF
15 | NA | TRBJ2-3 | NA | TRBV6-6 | TGTGCCAGCAGTTACCCGATTTGGGGGGAAGATACGCAGTATTTT | CASSYPIWGEDTQYF
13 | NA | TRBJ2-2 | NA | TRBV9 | TGTGCCAGCAGCCCTCCGAGGAGCGGGGAGCTGTTTTTT | CASSPPRSGELFF
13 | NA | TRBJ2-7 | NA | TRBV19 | TGTGCCAGTAGTATAGGGGCCCCCTACGAGCAGTACTTC | CASSIGAPYEQYF
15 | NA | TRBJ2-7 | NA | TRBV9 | TGTGCCAGCAGCGTAGCTAGGGACTCGTCCTACGAGCAGTACTTC | CASSVARDSSYEQYF
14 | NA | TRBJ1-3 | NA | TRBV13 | TGTGCCAGCAGCCTCATTGGGTCTGGAAACACCATATATTTT | CASSLIGSGNTIYF
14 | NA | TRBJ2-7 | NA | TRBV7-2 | TGTGCCAGCAGCCCCAGGGGGGAGTACTACGAGCAGTACTTC | CASSPRGEYYEQYF
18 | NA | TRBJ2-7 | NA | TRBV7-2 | TGTGCCAGCAGGATATCCTCGGGGGTCGGGAGCGTCTTGAACGAGCAGTACTTC | CASRISSGVGSVLNEQYF
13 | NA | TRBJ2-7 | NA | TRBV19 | TGTGCCAGTAGTACTCGGTTGACCTACGAGCAGTACTTC | CASSTRLTYEQYF
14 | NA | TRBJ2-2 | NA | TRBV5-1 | TGCGCCAGCAGCTTCCGAGAGGACACCGGGGAGCTGTTTTTT | CASSFREDTGELFF
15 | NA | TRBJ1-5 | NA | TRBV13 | TGTGCCAGCAGCTTAGGCCGTCAGGGAAACCAGCCCCAGCATTTT | CASSLGRQGNQPQHF
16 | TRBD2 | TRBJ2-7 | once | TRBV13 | TGTGCCAGCAGCTCTACTAGCGGGTACAACTCCTACGAGCAGTACTTC | CASSSTSGYNSYEQYF
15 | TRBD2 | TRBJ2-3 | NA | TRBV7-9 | TGTGCCAGCAGCTTAGAGCGGGACGCACATACTACGCAGTATTTT | CASSLERDAHTTQYF
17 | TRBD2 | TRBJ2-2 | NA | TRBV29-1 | TGCAGCGTTGAACTTGATTCCCCTAGCGGGAGACCCGGGGAGCTGTTTTTT | CSVELDSPSGRPGELFF
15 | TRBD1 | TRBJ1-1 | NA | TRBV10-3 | TGTGCCATCAGTGACCTCGTGGACAGGGGCACTGAAGCTTTCTTT | CAISDLVDRGTEAFF
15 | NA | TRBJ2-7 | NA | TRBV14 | TGTGCCAGCAGCCAAGAAGGGGTGGGTTCCTACGAGCAGTACTTC | CASSQEGVGSYEQYF
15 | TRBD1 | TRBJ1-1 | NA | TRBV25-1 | TGTGCCAGCAGTGATTGGACAGGGGTGACCACTGAAGCTTTCTTT | CASSDWTGVTTEAFF
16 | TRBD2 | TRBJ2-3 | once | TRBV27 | TGTGCCAGCAGCCGCCCGGGGGGGGGATTTAAGGATACGCAGTATTTT | CASSRPGGGFKDTQYF
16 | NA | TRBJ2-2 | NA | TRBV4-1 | TGCGCCAGCAGCCAAAAGCGGGTAGCGAACACCGGGGAGCTGTTTTTT | CASSQKRVANTGELFF
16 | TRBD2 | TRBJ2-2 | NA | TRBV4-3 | TGCGCCAGCAGCCAAGCCGGACTAGCTGGGTCCGGGGAGCTGTTTTTT | CASSQAGLAGSGELFF
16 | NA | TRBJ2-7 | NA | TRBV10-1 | TGCGCCAGCAGTGAGTCCCGAACAGGGCTCTCCTACGAGCAGTACTTC | CASSESRTGLSYEQYF
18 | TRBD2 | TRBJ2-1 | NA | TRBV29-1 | TGCAGCGTCGATGACCAAGTAAGGCGGGAGAGGACTTGGAATGAGCAGTTCTTC | CSVDDQVRRERTWNEQFF
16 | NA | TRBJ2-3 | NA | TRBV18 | TGTGCCAGCTCATTCCCAGGGGCTACTAGCACAGATACGCAGTATTTT | CASSFPGATSTDTQYF
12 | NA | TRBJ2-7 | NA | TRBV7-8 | TGTGCCAGCAGCCCCGGCCCCTACGAGCAGTACTTC | CASSPGPYEQYF
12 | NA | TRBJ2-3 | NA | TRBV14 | TGTGCCAGCAGCCAAGGGGGGTATACGCAGTATTTT | CASSQGGYTQYF
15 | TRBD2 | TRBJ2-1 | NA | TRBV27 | TGTGCCAGCGGACTAGCGAGATTCTTATACAATGAGCAGTTCTTC | CASGLARFLYNEQFF
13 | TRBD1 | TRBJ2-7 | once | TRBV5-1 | TGCGCCAGCGGTGGACAGGGCTTTCACGAGCAGTACTTC | CASGGQGFHEQYF
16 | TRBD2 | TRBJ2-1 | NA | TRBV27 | TGTGCCAGCAGTACCCGAGCGGGAGCTGACTACAATGAGCAGTTCTTC | CASSTRAGADYNEQFF